The 6 T cell receptor beta chains below all came from one sample that was sequenced in a study of PD-L1 blockade in urothelial cancer. Regarding time point: pretreatment peripheral blood. The method was immunoSEQ multiplex PCR; TCRdb's version includes in-frame clones alone and lacks a portion of them. This table holds approximately 72,000 clones, around 85% found once. The specimen comprised PBMCs, sampled around atezolizumab (anti-PD-L1) treatment. The source of these receptors is a man aged 60-69 years with urothelial cancer.

V is TRBV6-5 and J is TRBJ2-5; D is unresolved. The V gene lost 3 bases and the J gene lost 0 bases, with 14 bases spanning the gap. Germline assignment: CDR1 MNHEY and CDR2 SVGAGI. The CDR3 extends over 16 amino acids. In DNA, the CDR3 is TGTGCCAGCAGTTATTCTGAAACTACGTACCAAGAGACCCAGTACTTC. This sequence encodes CASSYSETTYQETQYF.

The rearrangement links TRBV4-1 to TRBJ2-3, with 9 bases matching TRBD2. Germline lookup yields CDR1 MGHRA and CDR2 YSYEKL. J was trimmed by 7 bases and V by 1 base; bases with no gene match: 9. CDR3 length: 16 amino acids. CDR3 protein: CASSQAASGAVNTQYF. In nucleotides, the CDR3 is TGCGCCAGCAGCCAAGCAGCTAGCGGGGCCGTTAATACGCAGTATTTT.

With respect to this clone: Sequence at one end of the junction differs from germline and may be a read error. The chain couples TRBV7-7 to TRBJ2-5; tentatively, D is TRBD2 (6 bases). Germline CDR1 is SSHAT and CDR2 is FNYEAQ (reference sequence). The CDR3 consists of 14 residues. For the CDR3, the DNA is TGTGCTAGCAGCTCCTCGGGGGTTGTTGAGACCCAGTACTTC. As protein: CASSSSGVVETQYF.

The gene calls are TRBV6-5 and TRBJ2-2; no reliable D call. The germline V gene encodes CDR1 MNHEY and CDR2 SVGAGI. CDR3 length equals 14 residues. V lost 3 bases and J lost 1, with 6 bases in between. CDR3 sequence: CASSYELNTGELFF. In nucleotides, the CDR3 is TGTGCCAGCAGTTATGAACTGAACACCGGGGAGCTGTTTTTT.

This clone was observed a handful of times. The chain combines TRBV2 with TRBJ2-7, with 10 bases that match TRBD2. CDR1 is SNHLY, CDR2 FYNNEI, per germline. The V gene end was trimmed by 6 bases and the J gene end by 3 bases; junction bases not matched to a gene: 5. CDR3 length equals 14 residues. The CDR3 nucleotides read TGTGCCAGCAGCCCGGGACTAGCGAGCTACGAGCAGTACTTC. This translates into CASSPGLASYEQYF. Based on the CDR3 plus reference TRBV2 and TRBJ2-7, the full variable domain is EPEVTQTPSHQVTQMGQEVILRCVPISNHLYFYWYRQILGQKVEFLVSFYNNEISEKSEIFDDQFSVERPDGSNFTLKIRSTKLEDSAMYFCASSPGLASYEQYFGPGTRLTVT.

V and J are TRBV11-3 and TRBJ2-5, with TRBD1 matching over 7 bases. The ends lost 5 bases at V and 4 bases at J; junction bases unmatched: 10. CDR1 and CDR2 from the germline V gene are SGHNT and YENEEA. The CDR3 is 15 residues long. CDR3 loop: CASSQERGRGETQYF. The CDR3 DNA is TGTGCCAGCAGCCAAGAGAGGGGGCGCGGAGAGACCCAGTACTTC.